This is a list of T cell receptor beta chains from one sample in a study of blood T cell repertoires in COVID-19. The data were produced by immunoSEQ multiplex PCR, yet TCRdb's version contains in-frame clones alone and is incomplete. Here the sample spans around 60,000 clones, roughly four fifths being singletons. The sequencing sample was made of peripheral blood. Every receptor here comes from a man aged 50-59 years with COVID-19, enrolled during active disease. The CDR3 runs from the conserved cysteine through the conserved F or W. Fields, in order: clone size, D gene, V gene, CDR3 length, J gene, CDR3 DNA, CDR3 protein. The D gene is left open where the match is weak. The size field is filled for only some rows; it gives once, few, many or a size class.

-	-	TRBV30	11	TRBJ2-7	TGTGCCTGGAGTTCCAACTACGTGCCTTCCTTC	CAWSSNYVPSF
-	-	TRBV24-1	12	TRBJ2-3	TGTGCCACCAGGGGCTACACAGATACGCAGTATTTT	CATRGYTDTQYF
-	-	TRBV11-2	17	TRBJ2-7	TGTGCCAGCAGCGGGATTACAGGGTCTCGCGGAGAATACGAGCAGTACTTC	CASSGITGSRGEYEQYF
-	-	TRBV7-8	17	TRBJ2-2	TGTGCCAGCAGCCCTTACCCCCGGGTCCAGATGGCCGGGGAGCTGTTTTTT	CASSPYPRVQMAGELFF
once	-	TRBV7-2	11	TRBJ2-1	TGTGCCAGCAGCTTAAAGCTAGAGCAGTTCTTC	CASSLKLEQFF
-	-	TRBV7-8	14	TRBJ2-7	TGTGCCAGCAGCTTAGGAACCCCCGGGTACGAGCAGTACTTC	CASSLGTPGYEQYF
-	-	TRBV19	15	TRBJ1-1	TGTGCCAGTAGTATAGATCGGCAGGCGAACACTGAAGCTTTCTTT	CASSIDRQANTEAFF
once	-	TRBV7-9	14	TRBJ1-1	TGTGCCAGCAGCTTAGACGGACAAAACACTGAAGCTTTCTTT	CASSLDGQNTEAFF
-	TRBD2	TRBV7-9	16	TRBJ2-3	TGTGCCAGCAGCTCTGGACTAGCGGGAACGATAGATACGCAGTATTTT	CASSSGLAGTIDTQYF
-	-	TRBV18	13	TRBJ2-7	TGTGCCAGCTCACCGGAGTTCCGGTCCGAGCAGTACTTC	CASSPEFRSEQYF
-	TRBD2	TRBV15	15	TRBJ2-1	TGTGCCACCAGCAGGTCGAAGAGCGGGGCGGATGAGCAGTTCTTC	CATSRSKSGADEQFF
-	TRBD1	TRBV28	15	TRBJ1-2	TGTGCCAGCAGTCCACGGGACAGATTTGGGTATGGCTACACCTTC	CASSPRDRFGYGYTF
-	TRBD2	TRBV5-1	17	TRBJ2-7	TGCGCCAGCAGCTTCGGACTAGCGGGATCGCCCGGGGGCGAGCAGTACTTC	CASSFGLAGSPGGEQYF
-	-	TRBV27	15	TRBJ2-7	TGTGCCAGCAGTCTCCGACTCGGACTGGCCTACGAGCAGTACTTC	CASSLRLGLAYEQYF
-	TRBD1	TRBV19	14	TRBJ1-6	TGTGCCAGTAGCCCCGGGACAGGGGACTCACCCCTCCACTTT	CASSPGTGDSPLHF
-	-	TRBV29-1	10	TRBJ1-1	TGCAGCGTTGAGAGCACTGAAGCTTTCTTT	CSVESTEAFF
-	TRBD1	TRBV27	13	TRBJ2-7	TGTGCCAGCAGTTTGGACAGGGGTTACGAGCAGTACTTC	CASSLDRGYEQYF
once	-	TRBV6-5	14	TRBJ1-6	TGTGCCAGCACCCCAGGGGTCGGAAATTCACCCCTCCACTTT	CASTPGVGNSPLHF
-	-	TRBV24-1	11	TRBJ2-5	TGTGCCACCGGGGCGGGGGAGACCCAGTACTTC	CATGAGETQYF